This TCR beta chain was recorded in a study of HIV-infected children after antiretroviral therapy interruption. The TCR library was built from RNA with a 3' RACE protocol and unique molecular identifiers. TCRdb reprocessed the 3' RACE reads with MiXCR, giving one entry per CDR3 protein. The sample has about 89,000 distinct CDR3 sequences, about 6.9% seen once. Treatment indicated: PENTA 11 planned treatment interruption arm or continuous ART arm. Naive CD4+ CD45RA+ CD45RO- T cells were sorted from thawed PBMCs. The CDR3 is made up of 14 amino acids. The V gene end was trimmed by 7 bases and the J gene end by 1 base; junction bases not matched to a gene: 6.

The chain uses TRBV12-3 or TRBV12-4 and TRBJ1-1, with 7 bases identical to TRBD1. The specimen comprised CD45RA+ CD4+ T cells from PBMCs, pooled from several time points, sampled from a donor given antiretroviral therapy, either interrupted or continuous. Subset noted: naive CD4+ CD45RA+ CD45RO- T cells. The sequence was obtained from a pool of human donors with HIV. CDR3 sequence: CASMDRDRNTEAFF. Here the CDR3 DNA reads TGTGCCAGCATGGACCGGGACAGGAACACTGAAGCTTTCTTT.